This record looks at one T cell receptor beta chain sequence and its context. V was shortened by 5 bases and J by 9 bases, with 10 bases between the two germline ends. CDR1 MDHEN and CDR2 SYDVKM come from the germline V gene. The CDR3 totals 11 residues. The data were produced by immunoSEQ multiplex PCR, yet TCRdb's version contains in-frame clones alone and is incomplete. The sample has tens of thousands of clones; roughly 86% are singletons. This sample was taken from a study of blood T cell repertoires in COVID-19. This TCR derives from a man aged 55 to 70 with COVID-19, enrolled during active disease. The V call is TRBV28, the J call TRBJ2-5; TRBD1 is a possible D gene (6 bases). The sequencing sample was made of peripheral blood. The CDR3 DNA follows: TGTGCCAGCAGTAGCCGACAGGCCCAGTACTTC. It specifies CASSSRQAQYF.